This T cell receptor (beta chain) was sequenced in a study of cytomegalovirus exposure and HLA in healthy donors. Study-level findings and limits: An observed cluster of highly shared sequence variants was recorded as a likely sequencing artifact. TRBV6-2, TRBV6-3 and some other V segments were excluded as indistinguishable. Later analysis identified several of the most significant clusters that appeared linked to common viral pathogens.

The PCR used 60 Vbeta and 13 Jbeta primers. Assay: immunoSEQ multiplex PCR; the TCRdb copy retains only in-frame clones and omits some. The data contain 100,000 to 150,000 clones, 82% of them seen just once; the ten biggest clones take up approximately 8.1%. This clone came up a few times. The target antigen is unknown. At the time of sampling, donors were nominally healthy, though unrecorded immune exposures were likely. The CDR3 is made up of 11 amino acids. V was trimmed by 5 bases and J by 4 bases, leaving 5 bases between them. Germline CDR1 SQVTM, CDR2 ANQGSEA. This TCR was recovered from a woman aged 45 to 65 in good health and CMV-seropositive. The chain uses TRBV29-1 and TRBJ1-4; D is undetermined. Material: PBMCs. In DNA, the CDR3 is TGCAGCGTTACCAGTAATGAAAAACTGTTTTTT. It yields the protein CSVTSNEKLFF.